A single sample gave rise to the 17 T cell receptor beta chains below, sequenced in a study of blood T cell repertoires in COVID-19. The method was immunoSEQ multiplex PCR; TCRdb's version includes in-frame clones alone and lacks a portion of them. The sample has some 260,000 clones, over 80% seen once. Sequenced material: PBMCs or T cells enriched from blood (not recorded which). The origin of the receptors is a woman aged 18-29 years who had recovered from COVID-19.

V and J are TRBV7-9 and TRBJ1-4; 10 bases match TRBD1. The junction had 7 bases not matched to a gene; V was cut back by 5 bases and J by 1 base. The CDR3 is 17 residues long. In germline, CDR1 is SEHNR, CDR2 FQNEAQ (reference sequence). The CDR3 is CASSPLTGGRTNEKLFF. In DNA form, the CDR3 reads TGTGCCAGCAGCCCCTTGACAGGGGGCAGAACTAATGAAAAACTGTTTTTT.

The chain employs TRBV29-1 and TRBJ1-2, with 9 bases lining up with TRBD1. CDR1 is SQVTM, CDR2 ANQGSEA, per germline. Germline trimming cut 3 bases from V and 4 bases from J; bases unmatched to any gene: 3. CDR3 length: 13 residues. The CDR3 loop is CSVEDRGTYGYTF. The CDR3, as DNA: TGCAGCGTTGAGGACAGGGGAACCTATGGCTACACCTTC.

This clone has only one observation. The V and J genes are TRBV10-3 and TRBJ1-5, with TRBD1 matching over 7 bases. Losses at the gene ends were 10 bases for V and 4 bases for J; bases not matched to a gene: 7. The CDR3 is 13 amino acids. Per germline, CDR1 ENHRY and CDR2 SYGVKD. CDR3 bases: TGTGCCACCAGGGGGGCCTTAAATCAGCCCCAGCATTTT. Residues: CATRGALNQPQHF.

The V gene is TRBV2, the J gene TRBJ2-3; TRBD1 matches at 11 bases. V lost 7 bases to trimming and J lost 3 bases; unmatched junction nucleotides: 9. In germline, CDR1 is SNHLY, CDR2 FYNNEI. The CDR3 loop spans 16 amino acids. The CDR3 loop is CASTTGDRGLTDTQYF. In DNA, the CDR3 is TGTGCCAGCACCACCGGGGACAGGGGGTTGACAGATACGCAGTATTTT.

V gene TRBV6-5 combines with J gene TRBJ2-1; 13 nucleotides match TRBD2. This CDR3 has 15 residues. The germline V gene has CDR1 MNHEY and CDR2 SVGAGI. After removal of 5 bases from V and 9 bases from J, the junction contained 7 bases not matched to a gene. This chain's CDR3 is CASSRTSGSGVEQFF. The CDR3 nucleotides are TGTGCCAGCAGTCGGACTAGCGGGAGTGGCGTTGAGCAGTTCTTC.

The chain links TRBV15 to TRBJ2-5; 8 nucleotides align to TRBD1. CDR1 is LNHNV and CDR2 is YYDKDF in the germline V gene (reference sequence). CDR3 length: 19 amino acids. The junction had 22 bases not matched to a gene; V was cut back by 5 bases and J by 5 bases. The CDR3 bases are TGTGCCACCAGCGCCCAGCAAAGGCGACCTGACAGGACAGGGGAGACCCAGTACTTC. Its protein product is CATSAQQRRPDRTGETQYF.

This clone was counted a few times. The V call is TRBV19, the J call TRBJ1-2; 8 positions match TRBD1. V lost 3 bases to trimming and J lost 7 bases; unmatched junction nucleotides: 13. The CDR3 contains 16 residues. Germline V gene data show CDR1 as LNHDA and CDR2 as SQIVND (reference sequence). The CDR3 DNA sequence: TGTGCCAGTAGTATTCTCACAGGGGGAACGGCGGGTGGCTACACCTTC. It specifies CASSILTGGTAGGYTF.

The genes are TRBV28 and TRBJ1-1; maybe TRBD1 (5 bases). Per germline, CDR1 MDHEN and CDR2 SYDVKM. The CDR3 covers 14 residues. V shed 3 bases and J shed 3 bases, with 11 bases lying between them. This chain's CDR3 is CASSLLQGDTEAFF. CDR3 DNA: TGTGCCAGCAGTTTGCTCCAGGGTGACACTGAAGCTTTCTTT.

The V call is TRBV15, the J call TRBJ2-7; 8 nucleotides match TRBD1. Germline-derived CDR1 and CDR2 are LNHNV and YYDKDF (reference sequence). The junction had 8 bases not matched to a gene; V was cut back by 0 bases and J by 7 bases. The CDR3 contains 15 residues. Here the CDR3 reads CATSRDRAGGREQYF. DNA for the CDR3: TGTGCCACCAGCAGAGATCGGGCAGGGGGCCGGGAGCAGTACTTC.

The rearrangement joins TRBV6-2 or TRBV6-3 to TRBJ1-2, with D perhaps TRBD1 (5 bases). With 0 bases removed from V and 5 bases from J, the gap between germline ends came to 7 bases. The CDR3 runs 13 residues. Germline loops: CDR1 MNHEY, CDR2 SVGEGT. Written as DNA, the CDR3 is TGTGCCAGCAGTTACTCACAGGAGTATGGCTACACCTTC. It specifies CASSYSQEYGYTF.

The genes are TRBV29-1 and TRBJ2-7, with D possibly matching TRBD1 (5 bases). This CDR3 comprises 13 residues. Trimming shortened V by 2 bases and J by 1 base, and 9 bases separated the two germline ends. Germline V gives CDR1 SQVTM, CDR2 ANQGSEA. The DNA of the CDR3 is TGCAGCGTTGAAACTACAGGTTCCTACGAGCAGTACTTC. Translation: CSVETTGSYEQYF.

The rearrangement uses TRBV9 and TRBJ2-3; D uncertain. Trimming cost V 3 bases and J 4 bases, with 9 bases left between them. The CDR3 runs 13 residues. CDR1 and CDR2 (germline): SGDLS, YYNGEE. In nucleotides, the CDR3 is TGTGCCAGCAGCGCCGCCCTAGCAGATACGCAGTATTTT. Its protein is CASSAALADTQYF.

The rearrangement uses TRBV25-1 and TRBJ2-1; TRBD2 matches at 8 bases. The V and J ends lost 1 base and 6 bases, in that order; junction bases with no gene match: 8. The CDR3 totals 16 residues. Per the germline V gene, CDR1 is MGHDK and CDR2 is SYGVNS. CDR3 loop: CASSESVIAGTNEQFF. CDR3 nucleotides: TGTGCCAGCAGTGAATCTGTTATAGCGGGAACCAATGAGCAGTTCTTC.

The chain employs TRBV9 and TRBJ2-3; 8 bases fit TRBD2. With 10 bases clipped from V and 3 bases from J, the junction kept 4 bases outside the gene matches. The germline V gene has CDR1 SGDLS and CDR2 YYNGEE. The CDR3 contains 12 residues. CDR3 loop: CASGGGTDTQYF. The CDR3 coding sequence is TGTGCCTCCGGGGGGGGGACAGATACGCAGTATTTT.

The sample holds one count of this clone. The sample contains more than one DNA sequence encoding this CDR3. The chain recombines TRBV7-6 with TRBJ1-5; 7 bases map to TRBD1. J gave up 0 bases and V 1 base, and 0 bases lay outside the gene matches. CDR1 and CDR2 (germline): SGHVS, FNYEAQ. This CDR3 region has 15 residues. This CDR3 reads CASSLGQGSNQPQHF. For the CDR3, the DNA is TGTGCCAGCAGCTTAGGACAGGGTAGCAATCAGCCCCAGCATTTT. The variable domain in full, completed from reference TRBV7-6 and TRBJ1-5, reads GAGVSQSPRYKVTKRGQDVALRCDPISGHVSLYWYRQALGQGPEFLTYFNYEAQQDKSGLPNDRFSAERPEGSISTLTIQRTEQRDSAMYRCASSLGQGSNQPQHFGDGTRLSIL.

The chain couples TRBV19 to TRBJ1-2, with D possibly TRBD1 on 6 matching bases. The V gene's germline CDR1 is LNHDA and CDR2 SQIVND (reference sequence). This CDR3 is 18 amino acids long. Trimming shortened V by 3 bases and J by 7 bases, and 27 bases separated the two germline ends. The CDR3 bases are TGTGCCAGTAGTATTGAAGCTGTGGGGGCGGTTTATCGAGGTGGCTACACCTTC. It translates to CASSIEAVGAVYRGGYTF. The variable domain in full, with the rest retrieved from reference TRBV19 and TRBJ1-2, is DGGITQSPKYLFRKEGQNVTLSCEQNLNHDAMYWYRQDPGQGLRLIYYSQIVNDFQKGDIAEGYSVSREKKESFPLTVTSAQKNPTAFYLCASSIEAVGAVYRGGYTFGSGTRLTVV.

This clone was counted between two and nine times. CDR3 amino acids: CASSQGGTPADTIYF. CDR3 nucleotide sequence: TGCGCCAGCAGCCAAGGGGGGACACCGGCGGACACCATATATTTT. The chain couples TRBV4-3 to TRBJ1-3; D is perhaps TRBD1 (6 bases). The V gene lost 1 base and the J gene lost 8 bases, with 15 bases spanning the gap. Germline values: CDR1 LGHNA, CDR2 YSLEER. This CDR3 is 15 amino acids long.